The T cell receptor beta chain under discussion was sequenced for a study of long-term antiretroviral therapy in people with HIV (dated by TCRdb to between 2021 and 2024). Background for the entire study: Collection of the earliest samples took place about a decade ahead of the 2015 WHO recommendation for immediate ART, at a time when ART was typically delayed until CD4 counts fell. A retrospective serial study tested whether changes in peripheral blood TRB repertoire composition and diversity were associated with ART initiation and durable HIV suppression. A total of 192 cryopreserved PBMC samples came from approximately 30 adults with confirmed HIV infection and were collected serially over a mean of about 6 years (range 1-12). Eleven of the 30 participants with HIV were female. No cross-contamination during QIAcube processing turned up in test extractions that ran a monoclonal T-cell line alongside 30 to 35 polyclonal samples. Results the study describes overall, beyond this receptor: CDR3 length ranges in HIV repertoires were narrower than in controls, and network structure suggested an antigen-experienced repertoire with only a slight naive shift after ART. Because pre-ART samples had limited cell numbers, unsorted PBMC were profiled rather than sorted CD4+ and CD8+ T cells. Inferences about post-ART repertoire changes are limited because no data were available on ART adherence, viral resistance or therapy changes. Because PBMC availability was limited, only the TCR beta chain was sequenced, with no alpha chain pairing. A significant increase in TRB diversity was found to be associated with ART initiation, although TRB diversity was observed to remain significantly below that of transplant donor controls even after long-term ART. The samples span the years 2004 to 2017, and the ART regimens used at that time may not be as effective as current regimens. Expanded TRB clones identified before ART initiation dominated the repertoire at all time points, although this dominance fluctuated and declined in many PLHIV after ART.

A remark on this clone: Which antigen it targets is not known. Per-base qualities were not stored, and no clone one base away is much larger.

The CDR3 runs 14 residues from the cysteine to the phenylalanine. Here the CDR3 DNA is all that survives: 42 bases in frame from base 1. V gives up 0 bases and J gives up 4 bases, and the segment between their germline ends measures 9 bases. The CDR1 and CDR2 encoded by the germline V gene are LGHNA and YNFKEQ. Participants were included only if at least one PBMC sample before ART initiation and at least two post-ART samples were available. Every participant with HIV received treatment in the United States of America. Before DNA extraction, cryopreserved samples containing roughly 0.9-11 million PBMC were thawed and washed. At the time of the earliest PBMC sample, participants with HIV were aged between roughly 23 and 60 years. Each participant contributed PBMC samples from 1-4 timepoints before ART initiation and 2-8 timepoints after ART initiation, with a median of 7 samples. For every participant, serial HIV viral load, CD4+ T-cell count, ART history and demographic data were obtained. Genomic DNA was extracted from unsorted PBMC with a Qiagen kit on a QIAcube, processed in batches of 12 samples.

The immunoSEQ hsTCRB v3.0 assay was used at survey level resolution to sequence the TRB variable region. TRB sequencing targeted a depth of roughly 40,000-55,000 T-cell genomes per sample. Pooled TRB libraries were sequenced on an Illumina MiSeq with a v3 150-cycle kit. Turning to the authors' computational methods: Repertoire analysis ran in R within a reproducible Nextflow workflow covering QC, data transformation and analysis. Custom analyses were implemented in LymphoSeq2, an R package for AIRR-Seq data exploration. A handful of samples that yielded fewer than 5000 total TRB sequences were excluded, so that approximately 170 HIV repertoires were analyzed. Among the approximately 200 retained HIV repertoires, approximately 57 were collected before ART initiation and approximately 130 were collected after ART initiation. Repertoires were downsampled to 5000 TRB nucleotide sequences, with summary statistics averaged over 100 downsampling iterations. The analysis kept only TRB sequences whose CDR3 regions were at least seven amino acids long. A Shannon entropy-derived clonality score and the Gini coefficient were used to measure diversity. In the repertoire networks, any two of the top 5000 CDR3 amino acid sequences were connected whenever the two sequences differed by an edit distance of one. GLIPH2 predicted antigen specificity groups and MHC restriction for TRB CDR3 amino acid sequences. To flag known CMV, EBV, HIV or tissue antigen associations, CDR3 amino acid sequences were matched against VDJdb and McPAS-TCR. Pre-ART, post-ART and control groups were compared with Wilcoxon signed-rank tests and Holm-Bonferroni correction. Here the immuneACCESS table is served through TCRdb, limited to in-frame sequences with V and J called. Missing clones are a known gap in these copies; in checked studies unresolved V genes cover under half, and the rest lacks a known reason. V, J and clone size are those of that table, while D and trimming were read from the DNA. Here the sample has 16,000 or so clones; 70% to 90% occur a single time. Of the sample, around 5.3% is held by the ten largest clones.

The chain links TRBV4-2 with TRBJ2-5; the D assignment is uncertain and may be TRBD1 or TRBD2, with 6 bases supporting each. The sequence came from a woman between 40 and 50 years old with HIV. This sample comprised unsorted PBMCs, obtained 0.5 years after starting antiretroviral therapy. The DNA reads as follows: TGTGCCAGCAGCCAAGAACCGGGGGCAGAGACCCAGTACTTC. Its protein reads: CASSQEPGAETQYF.